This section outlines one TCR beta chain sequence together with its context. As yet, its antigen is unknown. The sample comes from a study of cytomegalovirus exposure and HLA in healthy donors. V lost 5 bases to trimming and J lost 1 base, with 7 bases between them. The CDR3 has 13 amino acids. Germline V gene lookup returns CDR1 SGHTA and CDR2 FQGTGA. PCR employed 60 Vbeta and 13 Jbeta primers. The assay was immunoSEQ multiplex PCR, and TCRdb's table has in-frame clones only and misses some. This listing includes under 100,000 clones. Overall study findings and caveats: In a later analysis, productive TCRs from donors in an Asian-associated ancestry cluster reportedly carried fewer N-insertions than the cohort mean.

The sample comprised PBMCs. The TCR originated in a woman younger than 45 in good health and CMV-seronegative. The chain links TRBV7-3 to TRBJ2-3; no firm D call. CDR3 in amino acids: CASSRVGTDTQYF. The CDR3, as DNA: TGTGCCAGCAGCCGCGTTGGCACAGATACGCAGTATTTT. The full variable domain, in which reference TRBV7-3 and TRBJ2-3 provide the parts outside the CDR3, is GAGVSQTPSNKVTEKGKYVELRCDPISGHTALYWYRQSLGQGPEFLIYFQGTGAADDSGLPNDRFFAVRPEGSVSTLKIQRTERGDSAVYLCASSRVGTDTQYFGPGTRLTVL.